A single sample is the source of the 26 T cell receptor beta chains below, sequenced in a study of human T cells and chemical hapten exposure. TCRdb re-called the RACE reads through MiXCR, storing one row per CDR3 protein. The repertoire consists of about 84,000 distinct CDR3 sequences, with under 14% occurring once and the leading ten covering 3% to 4%. Time point specified: patch test 3, about 24 weeks after DPC sensitization. Treatment defined: therapeutic diphenylcyclopropenone sensitization with weekly scalp DPC. The specimen was whole blood, collected in connection with sensitization to the hapten diphenylcyclopropenone (DPC). These receptor sequences come from a woman aged 45-60 years with alopecia areata. Some clones in this sample may be carry-over from other donors' samples.

This clonotype was recorded a few times. The V and J genes are TRBV7-6 and TRBJ2-4; D is unresolved. This CDR3 has 14 amino acids. V dropped 6 bases and J dropped 0 bases, with 9 bases sitting between them. Germline values: CDR1 SGHVS, CDR2 FNYEAQ. The CDR3 sequence: CASSQWGAKNIQYF. The CDR3 DNA follows: TGTGCCAGCAGTCAGTGGGGAGCCAAAAACATTCAGTACTTC.

The chain uses TRBV12-3 or TRBV12-4 and TRBJ2-7; D is possibly TRBD2 (6 bases). Trimming stripped 5 bases from V and 2 bases from J, with 10 bases between. This CDR3 comprises 13 residues. The CDR3 nucleotides read TGTGCCAGCAGTACTCTAGCGACCTACGAGCAGTACTTC. This sequence encodes CASSTLATYEQYF.

A single count supports this clonotype. A single base separates this from a much larger clone, so it may be a read error. This sequence joins TRBV21-1 and TRBJ2-1; the table gives TRBD2 as D, unverified against the DNA. TRBV21-1 is classified as a pseudogene. This CDR3 is built from 18 residues. CDR3 loop: CASSIRLLAESFYNEQFF. DNA of the CDR3: TGTGCCAGCAGCATTCGTCTTCTAGCGGAAAGCTTCTACAATGAGCAGTTCTTC.

This clonotype was counted only a few times. The chain links TRBV11-2 to TRBJ1-3; D is uncertain. CDR3 length equals 12 residues. CDR1 and CDR2 from the germline V gene are SGHAT and FQNNGV. V dropped 1 base and J dropped 3 bases, with 1 base sitting between them. CDR3 protein: CASSLVGNTIYF. The CDR3 nucleotides are TGTGCCAGCAGCTTAGTTGGAAACACCATATATTTT.

V is TRBV11-2 and J is TRBJ2-5, with D hard to call. The CDR3 is 15 amino acids. The V end lost 8 bases, the J end lost 7 bases, and 23 bases lay between the germline ends. CDR1 and CDR2 (germline): SGHAT, FQNNGV. The DNA of the CDR3 is TGTGCCAGCCCCGCGGCAGACCCCTTCCTATCGACCCAGTACTTC. As protein: CASPAADPFLSTQYF.

This clonotype turned up a few times. The gene calls are TRBV5-1 and TRBJ2-3; D ambiguous. This CDR3 has 14 residues. Trimming pared 4 bases from V and 5 bases from J, leaving 14 bases between. Germline V gene sequence: CDR1 SGHRS, CDR2 YFSETQ. The CDR3 here is CASSPSLSGDTQYF. The CDR3 DNA reads as TGCGCCAGCAGCCCCTCCCTCTCTGGAGATACGCAGTATTTT.

This clonotype came up many times. This chain joins TRBV2 and TRBJ1-1, with 7 bases identical to TRBD1. The junction had 9 bases not matched to a gene; V was cut back by 3 bases and J by 5 bases. The CDR3 totals 15 residues. The germline V gene has CDR1 SNHLY and CDR2 FYNNEI. This CDR3 is CASSDVTGTKTEAFF. The CDR3 DNA is TGTGCCAGCAGTGATGTGACAGGGACAAAGACTGAAGCTTTCTTT.

V gene TRBV29-1 combines with J gene TRBJ1-3; 9 bases are shared with TRBD1. The CDR3 is made up of 13 amino acids. The J segment lost 6 bases and the V segment lost 6 bases, leaving 6 bases of the junction unmatched. Germline CDR1 SQVTM, CDR2 ANQGSEA. The CDR3 bases are TGCAGCGTAGGACAGGGGCGGGTAAACACCATATATTTT. Encoded protein: CSVGQGRVNTIYF.

This chain uses TRBV6-5 with TRBJ2-5; TRBD1 or TRBD2 may be the D gene (5 bases each). Deletions cut 6 bases from V and 3 bases from J, with 17 bases between. Germline V gives CDR1 MNHEY, CDR2 SVGAGI. CDR3 length equals 15 residues. CDR3 in amino acids: CASSPGRTREETQYF. The CDR3 DNA reads TGTGCCAGCAGCCCGGGGCGTACAAGAGAAGAGACCCAGTACTTC.

This chain uses TRBV7-9 with TRBJ2-4, with D unresolved. Between the trimmed V and J ends, which lost 4 bases and 4 bases, there was a span of 17 bases. The CDR3 covers 16 residues. The V gene's germline CDR1 is SEHNR and CDR2 FQNEAQ (reference sequence). DNA of the CDR3: TGTGCCAGCAGCTCCCTGACAAATCCTCGGAAAAACATTCAGTACTTC. The encoded protein is CASSSLTNPRKNIQYF.

This clonotype came up many times. The rearrangement uses TRBV10-3 and TRBJ1-1; D perhaps matches TRBD1 (6 bases). The germline V gene has CDR1 ENHRY and CDR2 SYGVKD. Deletions cut 7 bases from V and 4 bases from J, with 13 bases between. The CDR3 length is 13 residues. The CDR3 loop is CAITMTGLTEAFF. The CDR3 nucleotides read TGTGCCATCACTATGACAGGACTCACTGAAGCTTTCTTT.

This clonotype occurred many times. V is TRBV5-1 and J is TRBJ2-5; D not resolved. V lost 1 base and J lost 5, with 6 bases in between. CDR3 length: 12 residues. Per the germline V gene, CDR1 is SGHRS and CDR2 is YFSETQ. The CDR3 DNA follows: TGCGCCAGCAGCTTGACGAGGGAGACCCAGTACTTC. Protein product: CASSLTRETQYF.

The V call is TRBV19, the J call TRBJ2-1; possibly TRBD1 for D (6 bases). The germline CDR1 and CDR2 sequences are LNHDA and SQIVND (reference sequence). V was cut by 6 bases and J by 0 bases, with 15 bases left in between. CDR3 length: 16 amino acids. The CDR3 loop is CASRDLRGSSYNEQFF. In DNA, the CDR3 is TGTGCCAGTAGGGATCTTAGGGGGAGCTCCTACAATGAGCAGTTCTTC.

Many counts were recorded for this clonotype. The chain employs TRBV7-2 and TRBJ1-2; D uncertain. The CDR3 consists of 14 residues. CDR1 SGHTA and CDR2 FQGNSA come from the germline V gene. Trimming removed 8 bases from V and 0 bases from J, with 13 bases in between. CDR3 protein: CASGSPRSNYGYTF. DNA of the CDR3: TGTGCCAGCGGGTCCCCGCGGTCTAACTATGGCTACACCTTC.

This clonotype was counted a few times. The V call is TRBV27, the J call TRBJ2-5; unclear D gene. Trimming removed 5 bases from V and 7 bases from J, with 14 bases in between. Germline-derived CDR1 and CDR2 are MNHEY and SMNVEV (reference sequence). The CDR3 contains 13 residues. The CDR3 protein is CASSHPNSGTQYF. As DNA, the CDR3 is TGTGCCAGCAGTCATCCTAATTCTGGGACCCAGTACTTC.

This clonotype was detected ten times or more. The chain joins TRBV28 to TRBJ2-7; the D is unclear. In germline, CDR1 is MDHEN, CDR2 SYDVKM. This CDR3 is 15 amino acids long. Trimming cost V 3 bases and J 0 bases, with 12 bases left between them. The CDR3 is CASSLAAFSSYEQYF. The CDR3 bases are TGTGCCAGCAGTTTGGCGGCCTTCAGCTCCTACGAGCAGTACTTC.

V and J are TRBV29-1 and TRBJ2-7; 8 bases align to TRBD1. This CDR3 has 16 residues. The trim removed 4 bases at V and 2 bases at J, leaving 13 bases unmatched. The V gene's germline CDR1 is SQVTM and CDR2 ANQGSEA. CDR3 amino acids: CSVVKLRTGLTYEQYF. Written as DNA, the CDR3 is TGCAGCGTTGTTAAGTTAAGGACAGGGCTTACCTACGAGCAGTACTTC.

This clonotype was counted between two and nine times. V usage is TRBV27 and J usage is TRBJ2-1; maybe TRBD2 (7 bases). Trimming cost V 5 bases and J 3 bases, with 17 bases left between them. Germline V gene data show CDR1 as MNHEY and CDR2 as SMNVEV (reference sequence). The CDR3 extends over 16 amino acids. Written as DNA, the CDR3 is TGTGCCAGCAGTCCGGGGGCAGCGGGATACTACAATGAGCAGTTCTTC. Its protein product is CASSPGAAGYYNEQFF.

This clonotype was seen repeatedly, ten times or more. The chain uses TRBV12-3 or TRBV12-4 and TRBJ2-7, with TRBD2 identical over 8 bases. This CDR3 is built from 14 residues. J gave up 2 bases and V 5 bases, and 5 bases lay outside the gene matches. CDR3: CASSPKGLAYEQYF. CDR3 in DNA: TGTGCCAGCAGTCCGAAGGGACTAGCCTACGAGCAGTACTTC.

This clonotype was recorded a few times. V gene TRBV5-1 combines with J gene TRBJ1-1; a possible D gene is TRBD1 (6 bases). Germline CDR1 SGHRS, CDR2 YFSETQ. The CDR3 spans 15 residues. Trimming removed 4 bases at V and 1 base at J, with 14 bases between. The CDR3 bases are TGCGCCAGCAGCCCAGGGACAATTCCGAACACTGAAGCTTTCTTT. This encodes CASSPGTIPNTEAFF.

This chain uses TRBV7-2 with TRBJ2-3; D is unclear. CDR1 and CDR2 (germline): SGHTA, FQGNSA. Trimming pared 4 bases from V and 0 bases from J, leaving 8 bases between. The CDR3 runs to 14 residues. The CDR3 DNA reads as TGTGCCAGCAGCTCTAGGCTTAGCACAGATACGCAGTATTTT. It specifies CASSSRLSTDTQYF.

This clonotype was seen at least ten times. V is TRBV19 and J is TRBJ1-5; no firm D call. CDR3 length: 10 residues. CDR1 and CDR2 (germline): LNHDA, SQIVND (reference sequence). The V and J ends lost 10 bases and 7 bases respectively, with 8 bases between them. DNA for the CDR3: TGTGCCACCGGTGGACAGCCCCAGCATTTT. Protein sequence: CATGGQPQHF.

The sample holds one count of this clonotype. Given a much more abundant clone one base away, this may be a read error. The rearrangement links TRBV7-9 to TRBJ2-5, with 8 nucleotides matching TRBD2. Per the germline V gene, CDR1 is SEHNR and CDR2 is FQNEAQ (reference sequence). The CDR3 sequence is 14 residues long. The CDR3 spells CASSPSAGGETRYF. CDR3 nucleotide sequence: TGTGCCAGCAGCCCTTCCGCGGGAGGCGAGACCCGGTACTTC.

In its sample, this clonotype was seen many times. This rearrangement joins TRBV24-1 to TRBJ1-1, with D hard to call. Trimming took off 8 bases at V and 0 bases at J, with 9 bases between the two ends. CDR1 and CDR2 from the germline V gene are KGHDR and SFDVKD. The CDR3 runs 13 residues. The CDR3 coding sequence is TGTGCCACCACCGGGTATATGAACACTGAAGCTTTCTTT. As protein: CATTGYMNTEAFF.

The rearrangement joins TRBV20-1 to TRBJ1-4; TRBD1 agrees at 10 bases. Trimming removed 5 bases from V and 7 bases from J; junction bases left unmatched: 4. Germline V gives CDR1 DFQATT, CDR2 SNEGSKA (reference sequence). This CDR3 comprises 13 residues. The CDR3 DNA reads TGCAGTGCTGCGACAGGGGGCAGTGAAAAACTGTTTTTT. Translated: CSAATGGSEKLFF.

This clonotype was detected once. The rearrangement joins TRBV18 to TRBJ2-1; 9 bases fit TRBD2. V dropped 4 bases and J dropped 7; count of bases not matched to a gene: 8. This CDR3 has 15 amino acids. Germline V gene sequence: CDR1 KGHSH, CDR2 LQKENI. The chain's CDR3 is CASSLLAGVGNEQFF. The CDR3 DNA reads TGTGCCAGCTCACTTTTAGCGGGAGTTGGGAATGAGCAGTTCTTC.